The 20 T cell receptor beta chains presented below share a single source sample, sequenced in a study of blood T cell repertoires in COVID-19. The table came from immunoSEQ multiplex PCR; TCRdb's copy has only in-frame clones and leaves some out. The table has approximately 340,000 clones, about 91% seen once. Material: peripheral blood. The receptor set was obtained from a man aged 30-40 years with COVID-19, enrolled during active disease.

The chain is built from TRBV19 and TRBJ2-5; 8 positions agree with TRBD2. The CDR3 has 15 amino acids. Trimming cost V 5 bases and J 5 bases; bases outside gene matches: 10. Germline loops: CDR1 LNHDA, CDR2 SQIVND (reference sequence). DNA for the CDR3: TGTGCCAGTAGTGGCCACGCGGGGGGCGGGGAGACCCAGTACTTC. This gives the protein CASSGHAGGGETQYF.

The chain uses TRBV19 and TRBJ2-3, with 7 bases lining up with TRBD1. From germline, CDR1 is LNHDA and CDR2 SQIVND (reference sequence). The J segment lost 4 bases and the V segment lost 1 base, leaving 11 bases of the junction unmatched. The CDR3 is 17 residues long. The CDR3 is CASSIAGLGGVADTQYF. The CDR3 nucleotides read TGTGCCAGTAGTATAGCAGGTTTAGGGGGCGTAGCAGATACGCAGTATTTT.

V and J are TRBV28 and TRBJ1-5; 7 bases are shared with TRBD1. This CDR3 is built from 14 residues. The trim removed 6 bases at V and 5 bases at J, leaving 7 bases unmatched. The germline V gene has CDR1 MDHEN and CDR2 SYDVKM. In DNA, the CDR3 is TGTGCCAGCAGCCAAGGGACAGCGTATCAGCCCCAGCATTTT. The encoded protein is CASSQGTAYQPQHF.

The V call is TRBV11-2, the J call TRBJ2-1; 7 nucleotides line up with TRBD1. Unmatched junction bases numbered 7, after V lost 5 bases and J lost 3 bases. Looked up from germline, CDR1 is SGHAT and CDR2 is FQNNGV. This CDR3 region has 15 residues. CDR3 residues: CASSPRQGSYNEQFF. CDR3 nucleotides: TGTGCCAGCAGCCCTAGACAGGGTAGCTACAATGAGCAGTTCTTC.

This clone was recorded once. The CDR3 DNA is TGTGCCAGCCTCGTGGGGGGATCTTATAATTCACCCCTCCACTTT. Amino acid sequence: CASLVGGSYNSPLHF. The chain links TRBV7-8 to TRBJ1-6, with D perhaps TRBD1 (5 bases). Germline V gives CDR1 SGHVS, CDR2 FQNEAQ. V gave up 8 bases and J gave up 4 bases, with 15 bases separating them. There are 15 residues in the CDR3.

The chain links TRBV18 to TRBJ1-3; D unclear. The V and J ends lost 3 bases and 5 bases respectively, with 8 bases between them. Germline V gives CDR1 KGHSH, CDR2 LQKENI. The CDR3 runs 13 residues. Written as DNA, the CDR3 is TGTGCCAGCTCACCCACGGGGAGAAACACCATATATTTT. It yields the protein CASSPTGRNTIYF.

This chain uses TRBV9 with TRBJ2-4; 12 nucleotides match TRBD2. J gave up 2 bases and V 4 bases, and 13 bases lay outside the gene matches. Germline loops: CDR1 SGDLS, CDR2 YYNGEE. This CDR3 is built from 19 residues. This CDR3 is CASSPQGLAGFESKNIQYF. CDR3 nucleotides: TGTGCCAGCAGCCCCCAAGGACTAGCGGGGTTCGAATCCAAAAACATTCAGTACTTC.

J is TRBJ1-5 and V is TRBV29-1, with 10 bases that match TRBD1. This CDR3 has 15 residues. CDR1 SQVTM and CDR2 ANQGSEA come from the germline V gene. J gave up 0 bases and V 6 bases, and 5 bases lay outside the gene matches. Here the CDR3 reads CSVGTGANSNQPQHF. The CDR3 coding sequence is TGCAGCGTCGGGACAGGGGCTAATAGCAATCAGCCCCAGCATTTT. Drawing the rest from reference TRBV29-1 and TRBJ1-5, the complete variable domain is SAVISQKPSRDICQRGTSLTIQCQVDSQVTMMFWYRQQPGQSLTLIATANQGSEATYESGFVIDKFPISRPNLTFSTLTVSNMSPEDSSIYLCSVGTGANSNQPQHFGDGTRLSIL.

There are a few counts of this clone. The rearrangement joins TRBV6-1 to TRBJ1-2; the match to TRBD1 covers 8 bases. The V gene end was trimmed by 5 bases and the J gene end by 6 bases; junction bases not matched to a gene: 5. The CDR3 has 13 residues. Germline lookup yields CDR1 MNHNS and CDR2 SASEGT. The CDR3 DNA reads TGTGCCAGCAGTTGGGGGACAGGCGATGGCTACACCTTC. Residues: CASSWGTGDGYTF.

The chain employs TRBV18 and TRBJ1-3; no clear D gene. Germline loops: CDR1 KGHSH, CDR2 LQKENI. The CDR3 sequence is 15 residues long. V lost 2 bases to trimming and J lost 0 bases, with 8 bases between them. DNA of the CDR3: TGTGCCAGCTCACCAAATGCAGACTCTGGAAACACCATATATTTT. This encodes CASSPNADSGNTIYF.

The rearrangement joins TRBV18 to TRBJ2-7; TRBD1 matches at 7 bases. This CDR3 has 14 residues. Per germline, CDR1 KGHSH and CDR2 LQKENI. The J segment lost 5 bases and the V segment lost 5 bases, leaving 9 bases of the junction unmatched. CDR3 loop: CASSTSTGPNEQYF. CDR3 sequence (DNA): TGTGCCAGCTCAACCTCGACAGGGCCCAACGAGCAGTACTTC.

This clone appeared a few times. The chain links TRBV4-2 to TRBJ1-2, with 10 bases fitting TRBD1. V lost 6 bases to trimming and J lost 6 bases; unmatched junction nucleotides: 10. The CDR3 totals 15 residues. Germline loops: CDR1 LGHNA, CDR2 YNFKEQ. The CDR3 spells CASRRTGGNMDGYTF. For the CDR3, the DNA is TGTGCCAGCAGGCGGACAGGGGGAAATATGGATGGCTACACCTTC.

This chain links TRBV28 with TRBJ2-7; D is possibly TRBD1 (5 bases). Looked up from germline, CDR1 is MDHEN and CDR2 is SYDVKM. The germline V and J ends were trimmed by 4 bases and 0 bases, with 13 bases remaining between them. CDR3 length: 15 amino acids. The CDR3 loop reads CASSSRQSPSYEQYF. The CDR3 DNA sequence: TGTGCCAGCAGTTCTCGACAGTCGCCCTCCTACGAGCAGTACTTC.

The V and J genes are TRBV19 and TRBJ2-3; TRBD1 agrees at 9 bases. Germline V gene sequence: CDR1 LNHDA, CDR2 SQIVND (reference sequence). After removal of 6 bases from V and 3 bases from J, the junction contained 10 bases not matched to a gene. The CDR3 length is 16 residues. The CDR3 DNA follows: TGTGCCAGTAGCCTTCTCTCGGGACAGGGAACAGATACGCAGTATTTT. It yields the protein CASSLLSGQGTDTQYF.

This chain uses TRBV7-8 with TRBJ2-2; TRBD1 matches 7 bases. The V gene end was trimmed by 5 bases and the J gene end by 0 bases; junction bases not matched to a gene: 6. The CDR3 runs 16 residues. CDR1 is SGHVS and CDR2 is FQNEAQ in the germline V gene. DNA of the CDR3: TGTGCCAGCAGCCCCCTAGGGGGCTCGAACACCGGGGAGCTGTTTTTT. This encodes CASSPLGGSNTGELFF.

The chain has TRBV6-5 and TRBJ1-2; the match to TRBD1 covers 7 bases. CDR3 length: 12 residues. Trimming removed 10 bases from V and 5 bases from J; junction bases left unmatched: 7. Germline V gene data show CDR1 as MNHEY and CDR2 as SVGAGI. The CDR3 nucleotides are TGTGCCACCACGGGACAGATATATGGCTACACCTTC. Protein product: CATTGQIYGYTF.

The chain is built from TRBV27 and TRBJ2-1; weak D call: TRBD2 (5 bases). Germline V CDR1 and CDR2: MNHEY, SMNVEV (reference sequence). With 3 bases removed from V and 4 bases from J, the gap between germline ends came to 13 bases. The CDR3 has 15 residues. The CDR3 DNA sequence: TGTGCCAGCAGTTTTGGAGCGGAACCATACAATGAGCAGTTCTTC. This translates into CASSFGAEPYNEQFF.

The chain uses TRBV27 and TRBJ1-4, with D perhaps matching TRBD1 (6 bases). The V gene's germline CDR1 is MNHEY and CDR2 SMNVEV (reference sequence). The CDR3 length is 20 residues. Trimming stripped 2 bases from V and 0 bases from J, with 22 bases between. CDR3 loop: CASSLNRPGEGVATNEKLFF. For the CDR3, the DNA is TGTGCCAGCAGTTTAAACCGTCCAGGGGAAGGTGTTGCAACTAATGAAAAACTGTTTTTT.

This clone has a single count. The chain has TRBV5-6 and TRBJ1-5; TRBD1 aligns across 10 bases. The length of the CDR3 is 14 residues. V dropped 6 bases and J dropped 9; count of bases not matched to a gene: 9. CDR1 and CDR2 (germline): SGHDT, YYEEEE. Written as DNA, the CDR3 is TGTGCCAGCACCCTCGGGACAGGGGCCCGGCCCCAGCATTTT. Its protein product is CASTLGTGARPQHF.

The chain joins TRBV12-5 to TRBJ2-1; TRBD2 matches 11 bases. The germline gives CDR1 LGHNT, CDR2 FRNRAP. The CDR3 runs 16 residues. Trimming cost V 3 bases and J 0 bases; bases outside gene matches: 1. CDR3 coding DNA: TGTGCTAGTGGTTTAACTAGCGGGAGCTCCTACAATGAGCAGTTCTTC. Its protein product is CASGLTSGSSYNEQFF.